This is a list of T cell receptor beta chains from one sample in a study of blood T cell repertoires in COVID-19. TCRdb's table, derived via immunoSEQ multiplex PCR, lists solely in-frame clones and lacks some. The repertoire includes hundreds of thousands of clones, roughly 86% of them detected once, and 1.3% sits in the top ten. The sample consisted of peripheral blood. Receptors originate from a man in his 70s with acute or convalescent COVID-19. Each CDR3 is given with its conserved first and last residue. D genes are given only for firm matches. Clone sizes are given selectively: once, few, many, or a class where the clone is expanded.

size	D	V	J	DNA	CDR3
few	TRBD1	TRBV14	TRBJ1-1	TGTGCCAGCAGTCACCCCCGGGACAGGGGTTACACTGAAGCTTTCTTT	CASSHPRDRGYTEAFF
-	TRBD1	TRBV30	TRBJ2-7	TGTGCCTGGAGTAAACAGGGGGCGCCCCCCTACGAGCAGTACTTC	CAWSKQGAPPYEQYF
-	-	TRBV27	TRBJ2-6	TGTGCCAGCAGTTTAGCGGGGGCCAACGTCCTGACTTTC	CASSLAGANVLTF
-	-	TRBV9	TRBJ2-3	TGTGCCAGCAGCGTAGAGGTGGGAGGCCTCACAGATACGCAGTATTTT	CASSVEVGGLTDTQYF
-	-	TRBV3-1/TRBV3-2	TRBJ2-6	TGTGCCAGCAGCCAACGGGGAGCTGGGGCCAACGTCCTGACTTTC	CASSQRGAGANVLTF
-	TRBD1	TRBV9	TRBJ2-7	TGTGCCAGCAGCGCGGGACAGAGATCCTACGAGCAGTACTTC	CASSAGQRSYEQYF
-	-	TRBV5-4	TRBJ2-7	TGTGCCAGCAGCTTGTCGGGATACGAGCAGTACTTC	CASSLSGYEQYF
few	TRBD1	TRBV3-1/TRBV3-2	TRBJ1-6	TGTGCCAGCAGCCAAGAACAAGACAGGGGGTGGAATTCACCCCTCCACTTT	CASSQEQDRGWNSPLHF
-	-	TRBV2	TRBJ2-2	TGTGCCAGCCTGCAGGGGCGAAACACCGGGGAGCTGTTTTTT	CASLQGRNTGELFF
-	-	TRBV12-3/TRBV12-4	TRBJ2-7	TGTGCCAGCAGTTCGGGACTTATCTACGAGCAGTACTTC	CASSSGLIYEQYF
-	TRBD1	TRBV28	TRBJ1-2	TGTGCCAGCAGTTTAGGGACAGGGGGAGTGGGAAGTGGCTACACCTTC	CASSLGTGGVGSGYTF
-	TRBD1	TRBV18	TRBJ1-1	TGTGCCAGCTCACCCCAACAGGGGGGTCCTGAAGCTTTCTTT	CASSPQQGGPEAFF
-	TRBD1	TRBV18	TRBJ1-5	TGTGCCAGCTCACCACGGGCAGGGGGCCGCAATCAGCCCCAGCATTTT	CASSPRAGGRNQPQHF
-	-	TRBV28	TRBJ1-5	TGTGCCAGCAGTTTTCTCGCCAGGGGTCAGCCCCAGCATTTT	CASSFLARGQPQHF
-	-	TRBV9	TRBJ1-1	TGTGCCAGCAGCGTTTTGAGGGAGAGTGAAGCTTTCTTT	CASSVLRESEAFF
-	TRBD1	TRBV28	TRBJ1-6	TGTGCCAGCAGTGGCCAGGGGGGCGGGACATTCTATAATTCACCCCTCCACTTT	CASSGQGGGTFYNSPLHF
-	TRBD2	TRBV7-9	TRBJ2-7	TGTGCCAGCAGCCAAACGGGACTAGCGGGTTCCTACGAGCAGTACTTC	CASSQTGLAGSYEQYF
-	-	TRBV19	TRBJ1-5	TGTGCCAGTAGTATCTACAGGGAAAATCAGCCCCAGCATTTT	CASSIYRENQPQHF
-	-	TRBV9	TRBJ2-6	TGTGCCAGCAGCACCTGGTTCGGGACAACTGGGGCCAACGTCCTGACTTTC	CASSTWFGTTGANVLTF
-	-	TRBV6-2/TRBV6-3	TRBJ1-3	TGTGCCAGCAGTCCCTCGGGAGGACCCACCATATATTTT	CASSPSGGPTIYF
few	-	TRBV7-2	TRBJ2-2	TGTGCCAGCAGCTTCATGGGGGGGAACACCGGGGAGCTGTTTTTT	CASSFMGGNTGELFF
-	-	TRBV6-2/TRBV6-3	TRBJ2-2	TGTGCCAGCAGTTGGGCTAGCGCGAACACCGGGGAGCTGTTTTTT	CASSWASANTGELFF
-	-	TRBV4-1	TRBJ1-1	TGCGCCAGCAGCCAAGGAGAGACGGGAGGGGTCCGGGCTTTCTTT	CASSQGETGGVRAFF
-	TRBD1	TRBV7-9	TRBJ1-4	TGTGCCAGCAGCTTAGGCCGGGACAGGGTAAAAGAAAAACTGTTTTTT	CASSLGRDRVKEKLFF
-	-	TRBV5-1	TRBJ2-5	TGCGCCAGCAGCCCGGGGACACCCCAAGAGACCCAGTACTTC	CASSPGTPQETQYF